The TCR beta chain under discussion was sequenced for a study of shared clonotypes between healthy human individuals. The wider study: Donors consisted of a couple of women and three men between 18 and 49. General study results and limits: Non-shared clonotypes were found to have lower generation probabilities than the clonotypes that were shared by all four of the sorted-subset donors. The study drew on few donors, limiting represented genetic and exposure-history diversity.

CDR1 is MNHNS, CDR2 SASEGT, per germline. Trimming removed 5 bases at V and 6 bases at J, with 16 bases between. CDR3 size: 14 residues. Comment on this clone: Its matching antigen is unknown.

Sequenced by immunoSEQ multiplex PCR; TCRdb stores in-frame clones only, minus some. The data contain 2,500,000 or so clones, 92% of them singletons. The clonotype was recovered from a man aged 18 to 30 in good health. Some clones in this sample may be carry-over from other donors' samples. Sequencing was done on a sample of naive CD4+ T cells from PBMCs. Subset meaning: CD45RA+ positively selected. This rearrangement joins TRBV6-1 to TRBJ1-1; D remains unclear. The chain's CDR3 is CASSLEGRQAEAFF. DNA for the CDR3: TGTGCCAGCAGTCTGGAAGGACGCCAAGCTGAAGCTTTCTTT.